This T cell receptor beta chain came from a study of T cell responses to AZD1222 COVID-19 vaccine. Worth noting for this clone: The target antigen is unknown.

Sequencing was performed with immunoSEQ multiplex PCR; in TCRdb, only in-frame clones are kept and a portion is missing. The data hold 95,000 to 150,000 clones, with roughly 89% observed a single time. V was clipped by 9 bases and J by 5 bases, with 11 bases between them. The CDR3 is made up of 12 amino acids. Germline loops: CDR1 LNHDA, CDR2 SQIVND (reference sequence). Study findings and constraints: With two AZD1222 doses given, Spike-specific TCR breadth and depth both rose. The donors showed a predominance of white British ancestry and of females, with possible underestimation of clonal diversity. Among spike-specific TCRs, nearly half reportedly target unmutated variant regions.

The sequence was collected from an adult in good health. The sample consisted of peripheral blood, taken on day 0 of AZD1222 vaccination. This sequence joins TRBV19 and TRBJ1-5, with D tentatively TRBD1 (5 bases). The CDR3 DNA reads TGTGCCAGCAGGGATTTGGATCAGCCCCAGCATTTT. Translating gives CASRDLDQPQHF. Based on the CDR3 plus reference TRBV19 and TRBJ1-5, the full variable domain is DGGITQSPKYLFRKEGQNVTLSCEQNLNHDAMYWYRQDPGQGLRLIYYSQIVNDFQKGDIAEGYSVSREKKESFPLTVTSAQKNPTAFYLCASRDLDQPQHFGDGTRLSIL.